Each of the 22 T cell receptor beta chains below was sequenced from the same sample in a study of Tregs in tolerant kidney transplant recipients (dated by TCRdb to 2018 to 2020). The library was produced with the immunoSEQ multiplex PCR assay. The clones in this table, taken by TCRdb from immuneACCESS, are in-frame only. Not every clone is retained; where verified, under half of the shortfall comes from an unresolved V gene, and the cause of the rest is unknown. The sample has about 120,000 clones on record, approximately 90% of them singletons. Of the sample, roughly 0.63% is held by the ten largest clones. The sequenced sample consisted of CD4+ T cells from blood. Receptor source: a human donor in good health.

This chain joins TRBV19 and TRBJ2-4; D possibly matches TRBD1 or TRBD2 (5 bases each). The CDR3 has 13 amino acids. Trimming removed 9 bases at V and 0 bases at J, with 9 bases between. CDR1 LNHDA and CDR2 SQIVND come from the germline V gene (reference sequence). The chain's CDR3 is CASLGGAKNIQYF. CDR3 nucleotide sequence: TGTGCCAGCCTTGGGGGAGCCAAAAACATTCAGTACTTC.

This chain joins TRBV2 and TRBJ1-1; 7 nucleotides agree with TRBD1. Per the germline V gene, CDR1 is SNHLY and CDR2 is FYNNEI. This CDR3 region has 14 residues. The J segment lost 1 base and the V segment lost 5 bases, leaving 4 bases of the junction unmatched. CDR3 bases: TGTGCCAGCAGTACCGACAGGGAGAACACTGAAGCTTTCTTT. Encoded protein: CASSTDRENTEAFF.

V and J are TRBV7-2 and TRBJ2-2; 13 positions agree with TRBD2. The V segment lost 6 bases and the J segment 5 bases; nucleotides outside the gene matches: 12. The CDR3 covers 18 residues. CDR1 and CDR2 (germline): SGHTA, FQGNSA. CDR3 nucleotide sequence: TGTGCCAGCAGTTCCCCGGGACTAGCGGGAAAAGGGACCGGGGAGCTGTTTTTT. This encodes CASSSPGLAGKGTGELFF.

V usage is TRBV6-5 and J usage is TRBJ2-6; D might be TRBD2 (5 bases). There are 15 residues in the CDR3. Germline CDR1 reads MNHEY; CDR2 reads SVGAGI. The V end lost 2 bases, the J end lost 4 bases, and 9 bases lay between the germline ends. The CDR3 protein is CASSYRGKGANVLTF. DNA of the CDR3: TGTGCCAGCAGTTACCGAGGGAAGGGGGCCAACGTCCTGACTTTC.

The rearrangement uses TRBV25-1 and TRBJ2-3; 7 positions agree with TRBD1. The germline V gene encodes CDR1 MGHDK and CDR2 SYGVNS. Germline trimming cut 0 bases from V and 4 bases from J; bases unmatched to any gene: 7. CDR3 length: 16 amino acids. CDR3 DNA: TGTGCCAGCAGTGAATATGGGGGCACAGGGGCAGATACGCAGTATTTT. This translates into CASSEYGGTGADTQYF.

The V call is TRBV5-5, the J call TRBJ2-5; tentatively, D is TRBD1 (5 bases). Germline loops: CDR1 SGHKS, CDR2 YYEKEE (reference sequence). V lost 2 bases and J lost 1, with 15 bases in between. There are 16 residues in the CDR3. Written as DNA, the CDR3 is TGTGCCAGCAGCTTCGCTTGGGGCCGGTTCCAAGAGACCCAGTACTTC. Its protein product is CASSFAWGRFQETQYF.

The gene calls are TRBV11-2 and TRBJ2-1, with 12 bases that match TRBD2. The CDR3 extends over 19 amino acids. Germline V CDR1 and CDR2: SGHAT, FQNNGV. J gave up 0 bases and V 0 bases, and 6 bases lay outside the gene matches. CDR3 nucleotides: TGTGCCAGCAGCTTAGACTCCCTAGCGGGAGGGCCCTCCTACAATGAGCAGTTCTTC. This codes for CASSLDSLAGGPSYNEQFF. Filled out from reference TRBV11-2 and TRBJ2-1, the complete variable domain reads EAGVAQSPRYKIIEKRQSVAFWCNPISGHATLYWYQQILGQGPKLLIQFQNNGVVDDSQLPKDRFSAERLKGVDSTLKIQPAKLEDSAVYLCASSLDSLAGGPSYNEQFFGPGTRLTVL.

This rearrangement joins TRBV19 to TRBJ1-2; D perhaps matches TRBD1 (5 bases). This CDR3 contains 14 residues. V was trimmed by 5 bases and J by 2 bases, leaving 12 bases between them. Germline V gene sequence: CDR1 LNHDA, CDR2 SQIVND (reference sequence). In DNA, the CDR3 is TGTGCCAGTAGTTGGGGGACCGGGAACTATGGCTACACCTTC. Its protein product is CASSWGTGNYGYTF.

The chain recombines TRBV11-3 with TRBJ2-1, with 7 bases identical to TRBD1. The length of the CDR3 is 16 residues. V lost 0 bases, J lost 8 bases, and 10 bases stayed unmatched. Germline CDR1 is SGHNT and CDR2 is YENEEA. Here the CDR3 reads CASSLDWPGQAHEQFF. In DNA form, the CDR3 reads TGTGCCAGCAGCTTAGATTGGCCCGGACAGGCACATGAGCAGTTCTTC.

This clone was observed a handful of times. This chain connects TRBV11-2 to TRBJ1-2; a possible D gene is TRBD1 (5 bases). Germline V gene data show CDR1 as SGHAT and CDR2 as FQNNGV. The CDR3 loop spans 15 amino acids. V was shortened by 2 bases and J by 6 bases, with 16 bases between the two germline ends. CDR3 loop: CASSLQLTAGDGYTF. CDR3 nucleotides: TGTGCCAGCAGCTTACAGTTGACAGCGGGAGATGGCTACACCTTC.

The chain recombines TRBV10-3 with TRBJ2-7, with unresolved D. Germline CDR1 ENHRY, CDR2 SYGVKD. Trimming left V 3 bases short and J 0 bases short, with 6 bases between. This CDR3 region has 13 residues. This CDR3 is CAISDQSSYEQYF. The CDR3 DNA reads TGTGCCATCAGTGACCAGAGCTCCTACGAGCAGTACTTC.

The rearrangement links TRBV12-5 to TRBJ1-4; D may be TRBD1 (5 bases). The CDR3 has 14 residues. V lost 7 bases and J 17 bases, leaving 26 bases between the germline ends. In germline, CDR1 is LGHNT, CDR2 FRNRAP. The CDR3 reads CASALGSAQGVRFF. In nucleotides, the CDR3 is TGTGCTAGTGCCCTTGGTAGTGCCCAGGGTGTCCGCTTTTTT.

This sequence joins TRBV6-5 and TRBJ2-7; 9 positions agree with TRBD1. V lost 4 bases and J lost 5; bases outside the gene matches: 9. The CDR3 sequence is 15 residues long. Germline CDR1 reads MNHEY; CDR2 reads SVGAGI. The CDR3 coding sequence is TGTGCCAGCAGTTTACAGGGGGCGATTCCAGACGAGCAGTACTTC. This sequence encodes CASSLQGAIPDEQYF.

CDR3 nucleotides: TGTGCCAGCAGTTACTCAAGGACTAGCGGTCGCAATGAGCAGTTCTTC. It translates to CASSYSRTSGRNEQFF. The V and J genes are TRBV6-5 and TRBJ2-1; 10 bases match TRBD2. This CDR3 is 16 amino acids long. The V and J ends lost 0 bases and 6 bases, in that order; junction bases with no gene match: 5. CDR1 MNHEY and CDR2 SVGAGI come from the germline V gene.

The chain joins TRBV27 to TRBJ2-1; the D gene could be TRBD1 or TRBD2 (5 bases each). Looked up from germline, CDR1 is MNHEY and CDR2 is SMNVEV (reference sequence). This CDR3 comprises 13 residues. The V and J ends lost 7 bases and 9 bases respectively, with 16 bases between them. The CDR3 sequence is CASKLMGVAEQFF. CDR3 coding DNA: TGTGCCAGCAAGCTAATGGGGGTCGCTGAGCAGTTCTTC.

A note on this clone: Other DNA sequences from this sample encode an identical CDR3 as well. The J gene is TRBJ2-5, the V gene TRBV5-1; the D is unclear. With 5 bases removed from V and 5 bases from J, the gap between germline ends came to 7 bases. The CDR3 has 11 residues. Germline lookup yields CDR1 SGHRS and CDR2 YFSETQ. This CDR3 is CASSLDETQYF. CDR3 DNA sequence: TGCGCCAGCAGTCTTGATGAGACCCAGTACTTC. Supplemented by reference TRBV5-1 and TRBJ2-5, the full variable domain reads KAGVTQTPRYLIKTRGQQVTLSCSPISGHRSVSWYQQTPGQGLQFLFEYFSETQRNKGNFPGRFSGRQFSNSRSEMNVSTLELGDSALYLCASSLDETQYFGPGTRLLVL.

This rearrangement joins TRBV5-1 to TRBJ1-1; weak D call: TRBD1 (5 bases). V lost 0 bases to trimming and J lost 1 base, with 13 bases between them. The CDR3 sequence is 16 residues long. The germline V gene encodes CDR1 SGHRS and CDR2 YFSETQ. In nucleotides, the CDR3 is TGCGCCAGCAGCTTGGATCCCCAGGGCTCGAACACTGAAGCTTTCTTT. It translates to CASSLDPQGSNTEAFF.

This clone has only a few counts. This rearrangement joins TRBV19 to TRBJ1-1; possible D gene TRBD1, 6 bases. V lost 4 bases and J 0 bases, leaving 9 bases between the germline ends. The CDR3 loop spans 14 amino acids. Germline V gives CDR1 LNHDA, CDR2 SQIVND (reference sequence). As DNA, the CDR3 is TGTGCCAGTAGTAGGGGGACAATGAACACTGAAGCTTTCTTT. Its protein product is CASSRGTMNTEAFF.

The chain uses TRBV13 and TRBJ2-5; no clear D gene. This CDR3 region has 15 residues. V lost 5 bases, J lost 3 bases, and 16 bases lay in between. Per germline, CDR1 PRHDT and CDR2 FYEKMQ (reference sequence). The CDR3 DNA reads as TGTGCCAGCAGCCCCCCTCGCGGCCGGGAAGAGACCCAGTACTTC. Translating it yields CASSPPRGREETQYF.

The chain employs TRBV7-9 and TRBJ2-5; D is unresolved. Germline CDR1 and CDR2: SEHNR and FQNEAQ (reference sequence). V lost 1 base to trimming and J lost 1 base, with 7 bases between them. The CDR3 runs 14 residues. As DNA, the CDR3 is TGTGCCAGCAGCTTAGTCGCCAGCCAAGAGACCCAGTACTTC. It translates to CASSLVASQETQYF.

This clone was observed once. The chain has TRBV15 and TRBJ1-3, with TRBD1 as a possible D gene (6 bases). V was pared by 3 bases and J by 0 bases, with 15 bases between. The germline V gene encodes CDR1 LNHNV and CDR2 YYDKDF (reference sequence). The CDR3 has 17 amino acids. CDR3 amino acids: CATSRTGRLLSGNTIYF. The CDR3 nucleotides read TGTGCCACCAGCAGGACAGGCCGTCTTCTCTCTGGAAACACCATATATTTT.

This chain uses TRBV5-1 with TRBJ2-3; D possibly matches TRBD1 or TRBD2 (6 bases each). The CDR3 has 16 residues. The germline gives CDR1 SGHRS, CDR2 YFSETQ. The ends were cut back, 4 bases at V and 6 bases at J, with 21 bases in the middle. In DNA, the CDR3 is TGCGCCAGCAGCGCGAGGGGGGCGCCGGGCAAGGATACGCAGTATTTT. Its translation is CASSARGAPGKDTQYF. The variable domain in full, completed from reference TRBV5-1 and TRBJ2-3, reads KAGVTQTPRYLIKTRGQQVTLSCSPISGHRSVSWYQQTPGQGLQFLFEYFSETQRNKGNFPGRFSGRQFSNSRSEMNVSTLELGDSALYLCASSARGAPGKDTQYFGPGTRLTVL.